The 9 T cell receptor beta chains below come from one sample, sequenced in a study of beta chain features in type 1 diabetes. The whole isolated RNA underwent reverse transcription, so sequencing captured expressed TCRB transcripts. Clones were read by immunoSEQ multiplex PCR, and TCRdb kept only the in-frame ones, dropping some. The data hold about half a million clones, with about 32% observed a single time. Sequenced input: naive CD4+ T cells from blood. The source is a man between 18 and 35 years old in good health.

This clone was detected a few times. The V and J genes are TRBV28 and TRBJ2-6; D gene uncertain. Germline lookup yields CDR1 MDHEN and CDR2 SYDVKM. V lost 4 bases and J lost 2, with 12 bases in between. This CDR3 has 16 residues. The CDR3 DNA is TGTGCCAGCAGTTCCGCTACGGGCGCTGGGGCCAACGTCCTGACTTTC. This sequence encodes CASSSATGAGANVLTF.

This clone was counted between two and nine times. V usage is TRBV6-1 and J usage is TRBJ2-7; D possibly corresponds to TRBD2 (6 bases). Germline V lookup: CDR1 MNHNS, CDR2 SASEGT. Trimming cost V 5 bases and J 2 bases, with 10 bases left between them. The CDR3 runs to 13 residues. The CDR3 sequence is CASSRDLTYEQYF. DNA of the CDR3: TGTGCCAGCAGTAGGGACTTGACCTACGAGCAGTACTTC.

This clone has only a few counts. The chain has TRBV9 and TRBJ1-2; D is unresolved. The CDR3 is made up of 12 amino acids. Germline CDR1 is SGDLS and CDR2 is YYNGEE. The germline V and J ends were trimmed by 4 bases and 1 base, with 5 bases remaining between them. The CDR3 nucleotides read TGTGCCAGCAGCCAGAATAACTATGGCTACACCTTC. Protein sequence: CASSQNNYGYTF. Using reference TRBV9 and TRBJ1-2 for the parts outside the CDR3, the full variable domain is DSGVTQTPKHLITATGQRVTLRCSPRSGDLSVYWYQQSLDQGLQFLIQYYNGEERAKGNILERFSAQQFPDLHSELNLSSLELGDSALYFCASSQNNYGYTFGSGTRLTVV.

This clone came up a few times. This chain uses TRBV9 with TRBJ2-2, with D possibly matching TRBD2 (6 bases). V lost 6 bases, J lost 4 bases, and 13 bases lay in between. Per germline, CDR1 SGDLS and CDR2 YYNGEE. The CDR3 extends over 14 amino acids. In nucleotides, the CDR3 is TGTGCCAGCAACCGACTAGGTGGCACCGGGGAGCTGTTTTTT. Translation: CASNRLGGTGELFF.

The V gene is TRBV27, the J gene TRBJ2-7, with D possibly being TRBD1 (6 bases). This CDR3 comprises 13 residues. Germline CDR1 is MNHEY and CDR2 is SMNVEV (reference sequence). V lost 6 bases and J lost 0, with 9 bases in between. CDR3 sequence: CASRTDSSYEQYF. The CDR3 DNA sequence: TGTGCCAGCAGAACGGACAGCTCCTACGAGCAGTACTTC.

This chain links TRBV30 with TRBJ2-7, with 10 nucleotides matching TRBD1. The ends lost 7 bases at V and 2 bases at J; junction bases unmatched: 5. CDR1 is GTSNPN and CDR2 is SVGIG in the germline V gene (reference sequence). CDR3 length equals 13 residues. Written as DNA, the CDR3 is TGTGCCTCCCGGGACAGGGGCACCTACGAGCAGTACTTC. Amino acid sequence: CASRDRGTYEQYF. The whole variable domain, filled in from reference TRBV30 and TRBJ2-7, reads SQTIHQWPATLVQPVGSPLSLECTVEGTSNPNLYWYRQAAGRGLQLLFYSVGIGQISSEVPQNLSASRPQDRQFILSSKKLLLSDSGFYLCASRDRGTYEQYFGPGTRLTVT.

This clone has only a few counts. The chain joins TRBV7-8 to TRBJ2-5, with D hard to call. The CDR3 loop spans 13 amino acids. V shed 5 bases and J shed 5 bases, with 12 bases lying between them. Germline values: CDR1 SGHVS, CDR2 FQNEAQ. The CDR3 loop reads CASSASPRETQYF. For the CDR3, the DNA is TGTGCCAGCAGCGCCTCCCCGAGGGAGACCCAGTACTTC.

This clone has only a few counts. The chain employs TRBV30 and TRBJ2-3; 10 bases map to TRBD1. V was clipped by 4 bases and J by 9 bases; unmatched bases: 10. There are 14 residues in the CDR3. Per the germline V gene, CDR1 is GTSNPN and CDR2 is SVGIG (reference sequence). Here the CDR3 DNA reads TGTGCCTGGACCTCTGGGACAGGGGAGAGGACGCAGTATTTT. It specifies CAWTSGTGERTQYF.

The chain employs TRBV27 and TRBJ2-3; no definite D call. Trimming cost V 2 bases and J 2 bases, with 8 bases left between them. Germline V gives CDR1 MNHEY, CDR2 SMNVEV (reference sequence). CDR3 length: 14 amino acids. CDR3 region: CASSLRVSTDTQYF. CDR3 coding DNA: TGTGCCAGCAGTTTAAGGGTATCCACAGATACGCAGTATTTT.